This T cell receptor beta chain was obtained from a study of blood T cell repertoires in COVID-19. Across the whole study: Nucleic acid was either cDNA or gDNA, and it came from T cells, B-cell-depleted T cells, or PBMCs.

Looked up from germline, CDR1 is LGHNA and CDR2 is YSLEER. The V and J ends lost 0 bases and 9 bases respectively, with 12 bases between them. This CDR3 is 13 amino acids long. Original data processing: Estimates of nucleated cell counts were drawn from the amplification of reference gene primers. Method: immunoSEQ multiplex PCR; TCRdb's copy keeps in-frame clones and lacks some. V and J calls and clone size follow that table, whereas D and trimming were derived from the DNA. The table records 250,000 to 300,000 clones, roughly 88% of them present only once. This rearrangement joins TRBV4-3 to TRBJ2-7; D might be TRBD2 (6 bases). The sequenced sample consisted of peripheral blood. The origin of this receptor is a woman in her twenties or thirties with active or convalescent COVID-19. CDR3 loop: CASSQDGGLGQYF. The CDR3 bases are TGCGCCAGCAGCCAAGATGGAGGGCTCGGGCAGTACTTC.